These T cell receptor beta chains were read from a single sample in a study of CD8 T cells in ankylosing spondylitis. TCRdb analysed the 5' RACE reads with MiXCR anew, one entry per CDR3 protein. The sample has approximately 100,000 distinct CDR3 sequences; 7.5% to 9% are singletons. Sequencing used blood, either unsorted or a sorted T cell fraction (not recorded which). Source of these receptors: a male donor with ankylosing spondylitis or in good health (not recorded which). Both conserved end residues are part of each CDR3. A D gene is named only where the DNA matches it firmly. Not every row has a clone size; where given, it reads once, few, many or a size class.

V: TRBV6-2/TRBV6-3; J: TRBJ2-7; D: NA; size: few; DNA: TGTGCCAGCAGTTACGGGGCGAGCTCCTACGAGCAGTACTTC; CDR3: CASSYGASSYEQYF
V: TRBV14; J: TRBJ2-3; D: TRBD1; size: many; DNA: TGTGCCAGCAGCCAAGAATTACCGGGACAGGGAGCCACAGATACGCAGTATTTT; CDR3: CASSQELPGQGATDTQYF
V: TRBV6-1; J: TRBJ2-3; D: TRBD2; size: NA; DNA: TGTGCCAGCAGTAAAACTGGACTAGCGGGGGCTAGCACAGATACGCAGTATTTT; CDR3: CASSKTGLAGASTDTQYF
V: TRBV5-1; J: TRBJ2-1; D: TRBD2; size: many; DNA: TGCGCCAGCAGCTTGAATCTGGGACTATCCTACAATGAGCAGTTCTTC; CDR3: CASSLNLGLSYNEQFF
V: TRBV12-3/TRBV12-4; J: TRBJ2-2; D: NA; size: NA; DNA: TGTGCCAGCAGTTTTCAAGGGCCGGGCACCGGGGAGCTGTTTTTT; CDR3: CASSFQGPGTGELFF
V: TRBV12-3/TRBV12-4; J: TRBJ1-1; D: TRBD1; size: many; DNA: TGTGCCAGCAGTTCCTACAGGGGAAGCACTGAAGCTTTCTTT; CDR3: CASSSYRGSTEAFF
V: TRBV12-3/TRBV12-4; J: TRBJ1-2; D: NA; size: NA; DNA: TGTGCCAGCGGCGACCCGGGGGCCTATGGCTACACCTTC; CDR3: CASGDPGAYGYTF
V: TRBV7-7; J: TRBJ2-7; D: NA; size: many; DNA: TGTGCTAGCAGCCCACACGCAGGGTTCTACGAGCAGTACTTC; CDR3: CASSPHAGFYEQYF
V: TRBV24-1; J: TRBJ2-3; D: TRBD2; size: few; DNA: TGTGCCACCAGTGATTCTAGCGGACGCACAGATACGCAGTATTTT; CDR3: CATSDSSGRTDTQYF
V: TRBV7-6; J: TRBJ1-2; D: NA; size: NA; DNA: TGTGCCAGCAGCTTGCGTCTACTTGTGAAACAGGACCCCTATGGCTACACCTTC; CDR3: CASSLRLLVKQDPYGYTF
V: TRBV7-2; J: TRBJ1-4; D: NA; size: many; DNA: TGTGCCAGCAGCTTAGAATTTGCGGGCGAAAAACTGTTTTTT; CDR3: CASSLEFAGEKLFF
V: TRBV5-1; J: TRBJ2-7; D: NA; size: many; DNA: TGCGCCAGCAGCTTCGGATCGGACTCCTACGAGCAGTACTTC; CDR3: CASSFGSDSYEQYF
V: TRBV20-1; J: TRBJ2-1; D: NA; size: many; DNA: TGCAGTGCTAGAAAGGAGCTCGGTGAGCAGTTCTTC; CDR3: CSARKELGEQFF
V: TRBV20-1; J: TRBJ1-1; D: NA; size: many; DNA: TGCAGTGCTAGTTCACAGAGGAACACTGAAGCTTTCTTT; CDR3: CSASSQRNTEAFF
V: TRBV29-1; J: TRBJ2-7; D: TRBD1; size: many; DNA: TGCAGCGTTGAAGCAGCCCCGGACAGGGGGGACTACGAGCAGTACTTC; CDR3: CSVEAAPDRGDYEQYF
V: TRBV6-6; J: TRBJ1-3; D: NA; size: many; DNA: TGTGCCAGCAGTCCCAGTGGAAACACCATATATTTT; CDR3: CASSPSGNTIYF
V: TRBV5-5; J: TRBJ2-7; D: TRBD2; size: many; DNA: TGTGCCAGCACCCAGGTACTAGCGAGAAGCAGCTCCTACGAGCAGTACTTC; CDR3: CASTQVLARSSSYEQYF
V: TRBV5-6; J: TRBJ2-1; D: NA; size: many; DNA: TGTGCCAGCAACGTCATCCCGGGACAGCAGTTCTTC; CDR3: CASNVIPGQQFF
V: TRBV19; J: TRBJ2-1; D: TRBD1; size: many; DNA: TGTGCCAGTAGACTACAGGGGGCTCTCAATGAGCAGTTCTTC; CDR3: CASRLQGALNEQFF
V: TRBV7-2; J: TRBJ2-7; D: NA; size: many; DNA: TGTGCCAGCAGCTTAGAACCGGCTGCCTTTAACGAGCAGTACTTC; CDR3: CASSLEPAAFNEQYF
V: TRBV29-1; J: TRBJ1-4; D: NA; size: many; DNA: TGCAGCGTTGAAGGACTTCCAACTAATGAAAAACTGTTTTTT; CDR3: CSVEGLPTNEKLFF
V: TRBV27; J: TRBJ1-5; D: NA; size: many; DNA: TGTGCCAGCAGTTTAAGGGGGTATAGCAATCAGCCCCAGCATTTT; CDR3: CASSLRGYSNQPQHF
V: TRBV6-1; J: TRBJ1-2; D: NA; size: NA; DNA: TGTGCCAGCAGCGCCGGGCCCCGGGGGGGCTACACCTTC; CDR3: CASSAGPRGGYTF
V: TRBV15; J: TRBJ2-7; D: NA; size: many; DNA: TGTGCCACCAGCAGTAGGTGGTCGGGTGATGAGCAGTACTTC; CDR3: CATSSRWSGDEQYF
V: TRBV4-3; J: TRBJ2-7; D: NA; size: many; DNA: TGCGCCACTACTCTTGGGGCAGGGTGCTACGAGCAGTACTTC; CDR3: CATTLGAGCYEQYF
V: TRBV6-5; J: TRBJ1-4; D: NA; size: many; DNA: TGTGCCAGCAAGCCCCAAGGGACAATCGGGTTTGAAAAACTGTTTTTT; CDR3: CASKPQGTIGFEKLFF
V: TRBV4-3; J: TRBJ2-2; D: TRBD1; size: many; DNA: TGCGCCAGCAGCCTGACAGGGGGATGGACCGGGGAGCTGTTTTTT; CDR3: CASSLTGGWTGELFF
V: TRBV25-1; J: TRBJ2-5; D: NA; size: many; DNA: TGTGCCAGCAGTGCCCTGACTGGTTTCCAAGAGACCCAGTACTTC; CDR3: CASSALTGFQETQYF
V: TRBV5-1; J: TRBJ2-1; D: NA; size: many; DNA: TGCGCCAGCACGGAGTTCAGGGGGGGGCTAAATGAGCAGTTCTTC; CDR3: CASTEFRGGLNEQFF